Reported below is one T cell receptor (beta chain). The antigen remains undetermined. This record belongs to a study of blood T cells in healthy people across ages. Study-level findings and limits: Leaving the PBMCs unsorted stopped any conclusive comparison of naive versus antigen-experienced cells. Estimates drawn from one million T cells were deemed to understate diversity.

The junction had 14 bases not matched to a gene; V was cut back by 3 bases and J by 5 bases. The CDR3 is made up of 18 amino acids. CDR1 and CDR2 from the germline V gene are SGHTA and FQGTGA. Sample-barcoded 5' priming and a J-beta primer mix drove a second PCR of about 6 to 12 cycles. One entry per CDR3 protein, called by TCRdb with MiXCR from the 5' RACE reads. The data show 1.5 million or so distinct CDR3 sequences, with roughly 40% seen just once and 7.9% held by the top ten. The chain links TRBV7-3 to TRBJ2-3; 10 bases agree with TRBD2. Specimen: blood. The receptor was derived from a woman between 18 and 29 years old in good health. CDR3 DNA: TGTGCCAGCAGCTTGGGGCCAAGCGGGGGGGCCGTTGGAGATACGCAGTATTTT. This encodes CASSLGPSGGAVGDTQYF.